Included here is one T cell receptor (beta chain) sequence, with context. What it binds is unknown. From the reads, TCRdb called clonotypes with MiXCR, one entry per CDR3 protein. This sample yields about half a million distinct CDR3 sequences, of which 30% to 40% are seen a single time; 15% to 20% belongs to the top ten. The data were taken from a study of T cell repertoires in cytomegalovirus infection. The J segment lost 0 bases and the V segment lost 0 bases, leaving 7 bases of the junction unmatched. CDR3 length: 18 residues. The sequence derives from a human donor in good health (CMV status not recorded). Some clones in this sample may be carry-over from other donors' samples. The chain has TRBV12-3 or TRBV12-4 and TRBJ2-3; 9 bases agree with TRBD2. The sequenced sample was cultured PBMCs, obtained from culture after CMV antigen stimulation. The CDR3 DNA reads as TGTGCCAGCAGTTTAGCGACTAGCGGTATACCTAGCACAGATACGCAGTATTTT. As protein: CASSLATSGIPSTDTQYF.